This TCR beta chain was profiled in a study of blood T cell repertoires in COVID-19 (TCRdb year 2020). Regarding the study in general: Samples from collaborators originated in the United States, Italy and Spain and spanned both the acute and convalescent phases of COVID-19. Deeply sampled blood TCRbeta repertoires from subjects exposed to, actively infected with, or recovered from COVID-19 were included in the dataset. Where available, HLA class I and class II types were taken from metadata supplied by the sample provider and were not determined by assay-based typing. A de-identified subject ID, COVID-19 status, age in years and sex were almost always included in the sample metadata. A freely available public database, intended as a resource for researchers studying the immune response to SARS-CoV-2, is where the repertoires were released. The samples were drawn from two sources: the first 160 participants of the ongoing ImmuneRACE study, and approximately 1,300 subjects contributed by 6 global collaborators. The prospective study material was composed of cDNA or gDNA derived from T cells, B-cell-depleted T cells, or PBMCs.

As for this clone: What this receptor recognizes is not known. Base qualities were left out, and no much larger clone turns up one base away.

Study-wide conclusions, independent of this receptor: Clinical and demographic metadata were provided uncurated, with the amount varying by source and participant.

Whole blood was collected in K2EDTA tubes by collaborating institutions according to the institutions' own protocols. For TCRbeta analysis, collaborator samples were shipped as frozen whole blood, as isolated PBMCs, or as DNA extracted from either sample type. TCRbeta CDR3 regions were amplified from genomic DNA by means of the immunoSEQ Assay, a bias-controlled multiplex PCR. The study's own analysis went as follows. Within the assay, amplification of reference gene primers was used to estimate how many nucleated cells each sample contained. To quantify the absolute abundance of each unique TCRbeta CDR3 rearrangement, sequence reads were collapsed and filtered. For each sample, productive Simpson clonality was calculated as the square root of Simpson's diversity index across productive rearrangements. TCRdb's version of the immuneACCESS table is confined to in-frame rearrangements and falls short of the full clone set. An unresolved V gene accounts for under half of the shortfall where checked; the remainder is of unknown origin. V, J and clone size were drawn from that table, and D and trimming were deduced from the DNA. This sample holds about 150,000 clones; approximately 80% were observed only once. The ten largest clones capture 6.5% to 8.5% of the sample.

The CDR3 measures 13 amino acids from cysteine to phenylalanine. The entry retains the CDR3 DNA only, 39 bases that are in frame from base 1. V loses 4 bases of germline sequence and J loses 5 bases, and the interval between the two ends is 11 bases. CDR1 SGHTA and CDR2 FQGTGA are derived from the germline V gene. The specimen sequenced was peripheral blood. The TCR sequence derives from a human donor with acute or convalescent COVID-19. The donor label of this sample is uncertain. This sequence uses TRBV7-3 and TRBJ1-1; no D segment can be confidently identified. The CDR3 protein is CASSSGRRTEAFF. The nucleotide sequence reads TGTGCCAGCAGCTCCGGGCGGAGGACTGAAGCTTTCTTT.